This entry lists 10 T cell receptor beta chains sequenced from one sample in a study of blood T cell repertoires in COVID-19. Assay: immunoSEQ multiplex PCR; the TCRdb copy retains only in-frame clones and omits some. The sample holds approximately 220,000 clones; about 90% are singletons and the top ten take about 15%. The sample comprised PBMCs or T cells enriched from blood (not recorded which). The receptors originated from a man aged 30 to 39 who had been exposed to COVID-19.

On this clone: This specimen includes other DNA sequences encoding the same CDR3. V usage is TRBV11-3 and J usage is TRBJ2-2; 8 bases line up with TRBD2. J was trimmed by 2 bases and V by 3 bases; bases with no gene match: 2. There are 15 residues in the CDR3. Germline values: CDR1 SGHNT, CDR2 YENEEA. The CDR3 region has the DNA TGTGCCAGCAGCTTGGCGGGGGGAAACACCGGGGAGCTGTTTTTT. Protein: CASSLAGGNTGELFF.

The chain couples TRBV27 to TRBJ2-7; no firm D call. The CDR3 runs to 13 residues. V was clipped by 2 bases and J by 5 bases, with 10 bases between them. Germline lookup yields CDR1 MNHEY and CDR2 SMNVEV (reference sequence). The CDR3 coding sequence is TGTGCCAGCAGTTTAGGGCCCATCAACGAGCAGTACTTC. Amino acid sequence: CASSLGPINEQYF.

This sequence joins TRBV28 and TRBJ2-5, with 9 nucleotides matching TRBD1. Trimming took 2 bases from V and 1 from J; bases not matched to a gene: 5. CDR1 and CDR2 from the germline V gene are MDHEN and SYDVKM. This CDR3 is built from 16 residues. The CDR3 sequence: CASSLNLQGAQETQYF. For the CDR3, the DNA is TGTGCCAGCAGTTTAAACTTACAGGGGGCCCAAGAGACCCAGTACTTC.

This chain links TRBV11-3 with TRBJ1-3; no clear D. The CDR3 is 13 residues long. Germline-derived CDR1 and CDR2 are SGHNT and YENEEA. Trimming cost V 5 bases and J 1 base, with 6 bases left between them. The CDR3 sequence is CASSTDSGNTIYF. The CDR3 coding sequence is TGTGCCAGCAGCACTGATTCTGGAAACACCATATATTTT. Looking up the rest from reference TRBV11-3 and TRBJ1-3 gives the full variable domain: EAGVVQSPRYKIIEKKQPVAFWCNPISGHNTLYWYLQNLGQGPELLIRYENEEAVDDSQLPKDRFSAERLKGVDSTLKIQPAELGDSAVYLCASSTDSGNTIYFGEGSWLTVV.

In this sample, this clone turned up many times. This chain links TRBV30 with TRBJ2-2; tentatively, D is TRBD1 (5 bases). Trimming removed 6 bases at V and 4 bases at J, with 18 bases between. Germline V gene sequence: CDR1 GTSNPN, CDR2 SVGIG (reference sequence). The CDR3 consists of 15 residues. CDR3 sequence reads: CACGKVQGFTGELFF. In nucleotides, the CDR3 is TGTGCCTGTGGTAAAGTCCAGGGATTCACCGGGGAGCTGTTTTTT.

This chain connects TRBV15 to TRBJ1-1; D is perhaps TRBD1 (6 bases). Germline-derived CDR1 and CDR2 are LNHNV and YYDKDF (reference sequence). CDR3 length: 15 amino acids. The V gene lost 0 bases and the J gene lost 0 bases, with 8 bases spanning the gap. CDR3 amino acids: CATSRDNRVNTEAFF. Here the CDR3 DNA reads TGTGCCACCAGCAGAGATAACAGGGTGAACACTGAAGCTTTCTTT.

The rearrangement links TRBV30 to TRBJ2-7; TRBD1 matches 9 bases. Per germline, CDR1 GTSNPN and CDR2 SVGIG (reference sequence). The CDR3 extends over 14 amino acids. Losses at the gene ends were 5 bases for V and 3 bases for J; bases not matched to a gene: 8. As DNA, the CDR3 is TGTGCCTGGTCAACAGGGGGCGGCTACTACGAGCAGTACTTC. Protein sequence: CAWSTGGGYYEQYF.

The rearrangement joins TRBV9 to TRBJ1-5, with D unresolved. The germline V gene has CDR1 SGDLS and CDR2 YYNGEE. This CDR3 is built from 12 residues. The ends were cut back, 7 bases at V and 9 bases at J, with 14 bases in the middle. CDR3 loop: CASSSGSGPQHF. The CDR3 DNA is TGTGCCAGCTCGAGCGGGAGCGGGCCCCAGCATTTT.

The DNA of the CDR3 is TGTGCCAGTACATCGAGGGCTAGCGGGGGGAATGAGCAGTTCTTC. This gives the protein CASTSRASGGNEQFF. The chain is built from TRBV19 and TRBJ2-1; 11 bases are shared with TRBD2. CDR1 LNHDA and CDR2 SQIVND come from the germline V gene (reference sequence). The CDR3 totals 15 residues. Trimming removed 7 bases from V and 7 bases from J; junction bases left unmatched: 9.

The CDR3 is CATKFPGWETQYF. CDR3 nucleotide sequence: TGTGCAACCAAATTCCCCGGGTGGGAGACCCAGTACTTC. The chain couples TRBV6-5 to TRBJ2-5, with D uncertain. Germline V lookup: CDR1 MNHEY, CDR2 SVGAGI. This CDR3 has 13 residues.